This TCR beta chain appears in the sequencing data of a study of early T cells in non-severe SARS-CoV-2 infection. Study-wide results and limits: Matches to VDJdb favored anti-spike CD8 responses and missed private and CD4 specificities.

V was pared by 0 bases and J by 1 base, with 4 bases of the junction left unmatched. CDR1 SGDLS and CDR2 YYNGEE come from the germline V gene. The CDR3 is 16 residues long. MiXCR was run by TCRdb on the 5' RACE reads, yielding one entry per CDR3 protein. The sample consists of 120,000 or so distinct CDR3 sequences, 10% to 15% of them appearing once. This clonotype was detected many times. Its antigen is unidentified. The V and J genes are TRBV9 and TRBJ2-1; 7 bases map to TRBD2. This receptor was identified in an adult who was a healthcare worker with PCR-confirmed SARS-CoV-2 infection or an uninfected control (not recorded which). Sample: whole blood, taken at baseline. CDR3 loop: CASSVGGSGSYNEQFF. In nucleotides, the CDR3 is TGTGCCAGCAGCGTAGGCGGGAGCGGATCCTACAATGAGCAGTTCTTC.